The text below deals with one T cell receptor (beta chain). Its antigen is unknown. This specimen belongs to a study of beta chain features in type 1 diabetes. Study-wide results and limits: Junctions at VDJ sites from type 1 diabetes patients had fewer insertions and more deletions. Among patients, naive, central memory and Treg TCRB repertoires appeared more similar than among healthy donors. Unsettled here was the matter of whether HLA type influences TCRB rearrangement. Moderately but significantly shorter TCRB CDR3s were found in Type 1 diabetes patients in all four CD4+ subsets.

The whole isolated RNA underwent reverse transcription, so sequencing captured expressed TCRB transcripts. Clones were sequenced by immunoSEQ multiplex PCR, and TCRdb holds only the in-frame ones, with some missing. The repertoire has 250,000 to 350,000 clones, about 15% of them found once; the top ten carry roughly 7%. Trimming removed 4 bases from V and 4 bases from J, with 10 bases in between. The CDR3 is 13 residues long. CDR1 is MGHRA, CDR2 YSYEKL, per germline. The chain links TRBV4-1 to TRBJ1-1, with a possible D match to TRBD1 (5 bases). Sequenced sample: central memory CD4+ T cells from blood. The sequence derives from a man aged 25-45 years in good health. The CDR3 nucleotides are TGCGCCAGCAGCCCCTTTAGGGGCACTGAAGCTTTCTTT. Protein product: CASSPFRGTEAFF.